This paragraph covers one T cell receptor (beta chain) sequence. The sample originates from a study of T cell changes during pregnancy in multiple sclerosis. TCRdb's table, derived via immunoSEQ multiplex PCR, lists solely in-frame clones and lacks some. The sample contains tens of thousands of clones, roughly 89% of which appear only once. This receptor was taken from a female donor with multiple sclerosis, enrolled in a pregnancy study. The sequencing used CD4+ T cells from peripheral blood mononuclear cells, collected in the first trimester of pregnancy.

CDR3 nucleotides: TGTGCCAGCAGCTCCGGACTAAGTTTCTTCTCGCGACACCCATACGAGCAGTACTTC. It specifies CASSSGLSFFSRHPYEQYF. The gene calls are TRBV7-9 and TRBJ2-7, with D perhaps TRBD2 (6 bases). The CDR3 length is 19 residues. Trimming cost V 4 bases and J 4 bases, with 29 bases left between them. CDR1 SEHNR and CDR2 FQNEAQ come from the germline V gene (reference sequence).